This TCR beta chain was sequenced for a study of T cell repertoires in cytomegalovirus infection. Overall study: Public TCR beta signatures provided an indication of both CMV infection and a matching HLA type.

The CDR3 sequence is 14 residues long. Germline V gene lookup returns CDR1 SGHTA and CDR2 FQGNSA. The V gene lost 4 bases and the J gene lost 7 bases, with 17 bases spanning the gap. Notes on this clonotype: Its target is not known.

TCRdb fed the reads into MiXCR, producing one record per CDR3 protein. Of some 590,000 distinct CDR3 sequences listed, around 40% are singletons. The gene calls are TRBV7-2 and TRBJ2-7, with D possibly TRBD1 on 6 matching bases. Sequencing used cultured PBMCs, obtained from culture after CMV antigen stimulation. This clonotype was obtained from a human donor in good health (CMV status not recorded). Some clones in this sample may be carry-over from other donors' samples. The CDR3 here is CASSSRPRGWEQYF. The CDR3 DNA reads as TGTGCCAGCAGCTCCCGCCCCAGGGGTTGGGAGCAGTACTTC.